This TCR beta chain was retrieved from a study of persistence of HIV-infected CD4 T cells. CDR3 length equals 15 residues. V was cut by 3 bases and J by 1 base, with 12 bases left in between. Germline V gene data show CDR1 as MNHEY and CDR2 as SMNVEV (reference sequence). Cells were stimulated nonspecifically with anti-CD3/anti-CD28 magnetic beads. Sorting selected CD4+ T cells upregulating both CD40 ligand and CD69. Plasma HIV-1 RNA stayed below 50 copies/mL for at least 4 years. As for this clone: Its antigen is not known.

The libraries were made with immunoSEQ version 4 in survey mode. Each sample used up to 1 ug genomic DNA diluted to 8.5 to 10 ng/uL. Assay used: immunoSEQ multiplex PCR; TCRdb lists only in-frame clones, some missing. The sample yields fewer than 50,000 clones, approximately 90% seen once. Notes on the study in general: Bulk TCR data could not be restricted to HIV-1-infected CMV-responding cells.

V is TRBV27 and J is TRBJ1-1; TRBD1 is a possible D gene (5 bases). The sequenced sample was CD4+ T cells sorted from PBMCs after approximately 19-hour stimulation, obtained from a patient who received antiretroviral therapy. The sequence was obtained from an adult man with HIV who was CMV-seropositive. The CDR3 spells CASSFRDRRNTEAFF. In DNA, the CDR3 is TGTGCCAGCAGTTTTCGAGACAGACGGAACACTGAAGCTTTCTTT.